The entry that follows covers one TCR beta chain sequence. Germline CDR1 is MDHEN and CDR2 is SYDVKM. V lost 6 bases, J lost 6 bases, and 8 bases stayed unmatched. The length of the CDR3 is 14 residues. These data belong to a study of blood T cell repertoires in COVID-19. Across the study: The origin of the acute and convalescent COVID-19 samples was the United States, Italy and Spain. Sample material is recorded as cDNA or gDNA derived from T cells, B-cell-depleted T cells, or PBMCs.

Study processing details: It was from reference gene primer amplification that nucleated cell counts were estimated. Some clones are missing from TCRdb's copy, which holds only in-frame ones; the method was immunoSEQ multiplex PCR. The V and J calls and clone size were taken over from that table, and D and trimming were inferred from the DNA. The profile shows about 140,000 clones, 80% to 85% of them singletons. The rearrangement links TRBV28 to TRBJ2-7, with 10 bases that match TRBD1. This clonotype originated in a woman aged 55-69 years with acute or convalescent COVID-19. The sequenced sample consisted of peripheral blood. DNA for the CDR3: TGTGCCAGCAGCCGGGGACAGGGGTTGAGCGAGCAGTACTTC. Protein product: CASSRGQGLSEQYF.